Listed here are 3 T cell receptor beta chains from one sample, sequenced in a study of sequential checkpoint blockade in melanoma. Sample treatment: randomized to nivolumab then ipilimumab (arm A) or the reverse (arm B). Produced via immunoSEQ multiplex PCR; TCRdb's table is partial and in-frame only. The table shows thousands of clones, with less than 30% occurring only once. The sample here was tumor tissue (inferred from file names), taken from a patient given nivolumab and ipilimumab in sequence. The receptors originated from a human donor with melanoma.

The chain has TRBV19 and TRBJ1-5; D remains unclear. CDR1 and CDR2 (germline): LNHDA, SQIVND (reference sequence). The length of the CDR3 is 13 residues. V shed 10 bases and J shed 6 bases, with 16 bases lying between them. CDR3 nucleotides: TGTGCCACAGCTACGGGGTACACTCAGCCCCAGCATTTT. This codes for CATATGYTQPQHF. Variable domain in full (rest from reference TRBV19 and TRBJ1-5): DGGITQSPKYLFRKEGQNVTLSCEQNLNHDAMYWYRQDPGQGLRLIYYSQIVNDFQKGDIAEGYSVSREKKESFPLTVTSAQKNPTAFYLCATATGYTQPQHFGDGTRLSIL.

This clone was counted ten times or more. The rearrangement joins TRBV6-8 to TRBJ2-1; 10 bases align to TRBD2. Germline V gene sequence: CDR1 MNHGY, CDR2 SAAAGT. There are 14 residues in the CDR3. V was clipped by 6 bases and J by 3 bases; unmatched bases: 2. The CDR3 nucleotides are TGTGCCAGCAGCATAGCGGGGGGCTACAATGAGCAGTTCTTC. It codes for CASSIAGGYNEQFF.

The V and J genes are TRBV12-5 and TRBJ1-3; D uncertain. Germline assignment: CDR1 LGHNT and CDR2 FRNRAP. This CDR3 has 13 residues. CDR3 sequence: CASTEFRGNTIYF. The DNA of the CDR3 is TGTGCCAGCACCGAGTTCCGGGGAAACACCATATATTTT.